This passage covers 19 T cell receptor beta chains from one sample sequenced in a study of cytomegalovirus exposure and HLA in healthy donors listed by TCRdb under 2017. The library was built by means of the immunoSEQ multiplex PCR assay. For the multiplex PCR, a mixture combining 60 forward primers for TCR Vbeta segments and 13 reverse primers for TCR Jbeta segments was used. Not all clones reach the TCRdb copy of this immuneACCESS table, which keeps in-frame sequences only. Checked studies attribute under half of the gap to unresolved V genes and leave the rest unexplained. For this sample there are 150,000 or so clones; around two thirds appear just once. Together, the top ten hold 8% to 13% of the sample. The sample comprised PBMCs. The receptor set was obtained from a man aged 25 to 40 in good health and CMV-seropositive.

This clone has more than one count but fewer than ten. This rearrangement joins TRBV6-5 to TRBJ1-5, with TRBD1 as a possible D gene (6 bases). Trimming removed 2 bases at V and 7 bases at J, with 15 bases between. CDR1 and CDR2 (germline): MNHEY, SVGAGI. The CDR3 is made up of 15 amino acids. CDR3 amino acids: CASSYHNRVFQPQHF. In nucleotides, the CDR3 is TGTGCCAGCAGTTACCACAACAGGGTTTTCCAGCCCCAGCATTTT.

The V gene is TRBV19, the J gene TRBJ2-6, with D tentatively TRBD2 (5 bases). Trimming shortened V by 5 bases and J by 2 bases, and 13 bases separated the two germline ends. CDR1 and CDR2 (germline): LNHDA, SQIVND (reference sequence). This CDR3 has 16 residues. CDR3 DNA sequence: TGTGCCAGTAGTTCATTACTAGTGGCTGGGGCCAACGTCCTGACTTTC. This codes for CASSSLLVAGANVLTF.

The J gene is TRBJ2-7, the V gene TRBV28, with TRBD2 matching over 14 bases. Trimming cost V 3 bases and J 3 bases; bases outside gene matches: 13. Germline lookup yields CDR1 MDHEN and CDR2 SYDVKM. The CDR3 is made up of 19 amino acids. In DNA, the CDR3 is TGTGCCAGCAGTTTTGGTGGGACTAGCGGGAGTGGGGTGATCTACGAGCAGTACTTC. Translating gives CASSFGGTSGSGVIYEQYF.

Details on this clone: Other nucleotide sequences from this sample produce the same CDR3. The chain employs TRBV6-6 and TRBJ2-7, with D unclear. The germline gives CDR1 MNHNY, CDR2 SVGAGI (reference sequence). The CDR3 has 13 residues. Trimming stripped 2 bases from V and 3 bases from J, with 8 bases between. CDR3 coding DNA: TGTGCCAGCAGTTACCTAGGCGGCTACGAGCAGTACTTC. Protein product: CASSYLGGYEQYF.

The chain uses TRBV19 and TRBJ1-4; 11 nucleotides line up with TRBD1. Trimming at V came to 5 bases and at J to 5 bases, leaving 7 bases not matched to a gene. This CDR3 is built from 16 residues. Germline CDR1 reads LNHDA; CDR2 reads SQIVND (reference sequence). CDR3 residues: CASSSPGQGVNEKLFF. The CDR3 coding sequence is TGTGCCAGTAGTTCACCGGGACAGGGGGTCAATGAAAAACTGTTTTTT.

The V and J genes are TRBV30 and TRBJ2-3; 14 bases fit TRBD2. Per the germline V gene, CDR1 is GTSNPN and CDR2 is SVGIG (reference sequence). The CDR3 consists of 16 residues. V lost 8 bases to trimming and J lost 2 bases; unmatched junction nucleotides: 9. The chain's CDR3 is CAPVGLAGVPTDTQYF. The CDR3 nucleotides are TGTGCCCCCGTGGGACTAGCGGGAGTACCCACAGATACGCAGTATTTT.

CDR3 in DNA: TGTGCCAGCGTCGGACTAATTCACAATGAGCAGTTCTTC. Protein: CASVGLIHNEQFF. The chain is built from TRBV28 and TRBJ2-1; a weak D match, TRBD2 (6 bases). V lost 8 bases and J 5 bases, leaving 13 bases between the germline ends. Germline V gene data show CDR1 as MDHEN and CDR2 as SYDVKM. The CDR3 has 13 residues.

This chain joins TRBV7-8 and TRBJ1-1; 7 nucleotides line up with TRBD1. Germline V gives CDR1 SGHVS, CDR2 FQNEAQ. The CDR3 has 15 residues. After removal of 5 bases from V and 0 bases from J, the junction contained 6 bases not matched to a gene. The CDR3 nucleotides read TGTGCCAGCAGCGTATCGACAGGGCTGAACACTGAAGCTTTCTTT. Translation: CASSVSTGLNTEAFF. Full variable domain (remainder filled in from reference TRBV7-8 and TRBJ1-1): GAGVSQSPRYKVAKRGQDVALRCDPISGHVSLFWYQQALGQGPEFLTYFQNEAQLDKSGLPSDRFFAERPEGSVSTLKIQRTQQEDSAVYLCASSVSTGLNTEAFFGQGTRLTVV.

A single count supports this clone. The chain links TRBV30 to TRBJ2-7; 7 bases line up with TRBD1. Trimming at V came to 3 bases and at J to 6 bases, leaving 5 bases not matched to a gene. CDR3 length: 12 amino acids. In germline, CDR1 is GTSNPN, CDR2 SVGIG (reference sequence). Here the CDR3 DNA reads TGTGCCTGGAGCCCGACAGGGCTCGAGCAGTACTTC. Amino acids: CAWSPTGLEQYF.

The chain employs TRBV16 and TRBJ2-5; 7 nucleotides match TRBD1. The germline CDR1 and CDR2 sequences are KGHSY and FQNENV. Unmatched junction bases numbered 4, after V lost 4 bases and J lost 2 bases. The CDR3 consists of 14 residues. The CDR3 reads CASSRGTVQETQYF. CDR3 DNA sequence: TGTGCCAGCAGCCGGGGGACAGTTCAAGAGACCCAGTACTTC.

The V and J genes are TRBV29-1 and TRBJ2-6; perhaps TRBD1 as D (7 bases). The germline V and J ends were trimmed by 6 bases and 3 bases, with 21 bases remaining between them. The CDR3 is 17 amino acids. The germline V gene has CDR1 SQVTM and CDR2 ANQGSEA. The CDR3, as DNA: TGCAGCGTCACGGGACAGATCACGCGGGGTGGGGCCAACGTCCTGACTTTC. This encodes CSVTGQITRGGANVLTF.

The chain employs TRBV29-1 and TRBJ2-1; no reliable D call. CDR3 length: 14 residues. Trimming removed 3 bases from V and 0 bases from J, with 9 bases in between. The germline CDR1 and CDR2 sequences are SQVTM and ANQGSEA. The CDR3 sequence: CSVDEVTSYNEQFF. The CDR3 DNA is TGCAGCGTTGATGAGGTAACCTCCTACAATGAGCAGTTCTTC.

The chain is built from TRBV7-9 and TRBJ2-7; D not resolved. Germline lookup yields CDR1 SEHNR and CDR2 FQNEAQ (reference sequence). CDR3 length: 11 residues. Trimming stripped 4 bases from V and 7 bases from J, with 8 bases between. The CDR3 region has the DNA TGTGCCAGCAGCTATAACGGTGAGCAGTACTTC. This encodes CASSYNGEQYF.

J is TRBJ2-5 and V is TRBV5-4; 12 bases agree with TRBD2. The J call is doubtful: the DNA matches TRBJ2-7 better. Germline V lookup: CDR1 SGHNT, CDR2 YYREEE (reference sequence). The CDR3 has 15 amino acids. The CDR3 DNA reads TGTGCCAGCAGCTTGGGACTAGCGGGGGCCTACGAGCAGTACTTC. This codes for CASSLGLAGAYEQYF.

V and J are TRBV6-1 and TRBJ1-3; 9 bases fit TRBD1. Germline V gene lookup returns CDR1 MNHNS and CDR2 SASEGT. With V trimmed by 6 bases and J by 2 bases, 2 bases remained unmatched. The CDR3 sequence is 14 residues long. The CDR3 DNA sequence: TGTGCCAGCAGGTGGACAGGGGCTGGAAACACCATATATTTT. Translation: CASRWTGAGNTIYF.

This clone showed up just a few times. This chain links TRBV6-1 with TRBJ2-7, with D unclear. Germline V gene data show CDR1 as MNHNS and CDR2 as SASEGT. The CDR3 consists of 14 residues. For the CDR3, the DNA is TGTGCTATTTTCAAGCAGAAGGCGGCATACGAGCAGTACTTC. This encodes CAIFKQKAAYEQYF.

The rearrangement links TRBV19 to TRBJ2-2, with D perhaps matching TRBD2 (5 bases). The CDR3 runs to 15 residues. Germline-derived CDR1 and CDR2 are LNHDA and SQIVND (reference sequence). V lost 7 bases and J lost 5, with 17 bases in between. DNA of the CDR3: TGTGCCAGTAACACTCCCGGGGATGGAACCGGGGAGCTGTTTTTT. Protein sequence: CASNTPGDGTGELFF.

CDR3 in DNA: TGTGCCAGCTCACCACTTACAGGGGTAGTTCAGAACACTGAAGCTTTCTTT. It specifies CASSPLTGVVQNTEAFF. This chain uses TRBV18 with TRBJ1-1, with 7 bases that match TRBD1. Germline-derived CDR1 and CDR2 are KGHSH and LQKENI. V dropped 1 base and J dropped 1; count of bases not matched to a gene: 9. The CDR3 has 17 amino acids.

A few counts support this clone. This chain links TRBV18 with TRBJ1-1, with 9 nucleotides matching TRBD1. The CDR3 contains 15 residues. The V and J ends lost 5 bases and 3 bases, in that order; junction bases with no gene match: 7. Germline CDR1 and CDR2: KGHSH and LQKENI. CDR3 region: CASSSRDRVDTEAFF. Here the CDR3 DNA reads TGTGCCAGCTCAAGCCGGGACAGGGTGGACACTGAAGCTTTCTTT.